Given below is one TCR beta chain in context. Its antigen is unknown. The record has no base qualities; no much larger clone is one base away. The sample originates from a study of CD8+ T cells in alopecia areata (dated by TCRdb to the late 2010s). Turning to the overall study: To study T cell clonal expansion in alopecia areata, the researchers applied high-throughput TCRbeta sequencing to both the C3H/HeJ mouse model and human patients. Human TCRbeta sequencing covered scalp tissue and sorted CD4+ and CD8+ peripheral blood T cells from patchy and totalis/universalis alopecia areata patients and healthy controls. Scalp clonality was compared across normal scalp (n=4), patchy alopecia areata scalp (n=8), and alopecia totalis/universalis scalp (n=8). The RNA source kit depended on sample type: the PAXgene miRNA kit for fixed scalp, the miRNeasy kit for PBMCs, and the RNeasy kit for mouse skin. TCRbeta CDR3 regions were amplified by immunoSEQ multiplex PCR with 35 Vbeta forward and 13 Jbeta reverse primers. Beyond this particular receptor, the publication reports: Shared TCR sequences between patients were less evident than in mice, which may be partly attributable to HLA diversity in the patient population. Unlike mouse skin, which is dominated by gammadelta T cells, normal human skin has resident alphabeta T cells that are also sequenced, and this complicates analysis of the scalp TCR repertoire. Lesional scalp, especially in alopecia totalis/universalis, showed higher clonality and more expanded CD8+ clones than normal scalp, suggesting antigenic drive.

The library relied on the immunoSEQ multiplex PCR assay. RNA was extracted from all samples and reverse transcribed into cDNA as template for TCR sequencing. First-strand cDNA was synthesized with SuperScript III using a 2:1 mix of oligo-dT and random hexamers. A synthetic immune receptor repertoire was used to measure amplification bias, and any remaining bias was corrected computationally. Processing in the source paper ran as follows. Raw reads were preprocessed for error removal, and CDR3 was defined according to IMGT conventions as running from the conserved cysteine to phenylalanine. Clonality was computed as 1 minus the Shannon entropy, with the entropy normalized by log2 of the number of productive unique TCRs. CD4 or CD8 identity of scalp clones was inferred by cross-referencing scalp TCRbeta sequences with sorted blood CD4 and CD8 repertoires. In its TCRdb copy, this immuneACCESS table keeps in-frame sequences only and misses some clones. Where compared with another copy, unresolved V genes explain less than half of these, and the others have no known cause. V, J and clone size derive from that table, while D and trimming were established from the DNA sequence. In this sample the table shows tens of thousands of clones, about two thirds of which occur a single time. The ten top clones hold approximately 18% of the sample.

V gives up 3 bases and J gives up 4 bases, and the segment between their germline ends measures 12 bases. Counted from cysteine to phenylalanine, this CDR3 has 14 amino acids. The DNA shown is the 42-base CDR3, in frame from base 1. The germline V gene (reference sequence) specifies SEHNR as CDR1 and FQNEAQ as CDR2. From alopecia areata patients, peripheral blood was collected along with lesional scalp punch biopsies. After PBMCs were isolated by density centrifugation and stained for CD3, CD4 and CD8, a FACSAria was used to sort CD4+ and CD8+ T cells. The untreated alopecia areata patients were recruited through a multicenter biomarker study. In a handful of patients from the biomarker study, the blood CD8+ T cells went through an additional sort into NKG2D-low and NKG2D-high fractions.

This TCR was sampled from a human donor with alopecia areata. The chain is assembled from TRBV7-9 and TRBJ2-5; a tentative D match to TRBD2 spans 6 bases. Sequencing was carried out using NKG2D-high CD8+ T cells sorted from blood. Interpreted using the paper, the cell subset or site label stands for: sorted CD8+ NKG2D-high blood T cells. The DNA sequence is given as TGTGCCAGCAGCTTCCTAGGCGGGGTAGAGACCCAGTACTTC. It is translated as CASSFLGGVETQYF.